This TCR beta chain is drawn from a study of cytomegalovirus exposure and HLA in healthy donors. General study results and limits: As was reported, the HLA-A and HLA-B alleles of most subjects were accurately predicted from TCR beta sequences. Association with HLA alleles at 0.05 false discovery rate was found for roughly 17,000 TCR beta sequences in a later analysis.

With respect to this clone: Its antigen is as yet unknown. Other DNA variants within this sample encode the same CDR3.

PCR primers comprised 60 Vbeta and 13 Jbeta primers. Per the original methods: There were tens of millions of unique TCR beta chains by a later count, and 8.5 million to 14 million of them were shared. The data were produced by immunoSEQ multiplex PCR, yet TCRdb's version contains in-frame clones alone and is incomplete. For V, J and clone size, that table is used; D and trimming come from the DNA. The sample yields more than 140,000 clones, almost 85% seen once. The sequencing input was PBMCs. The clonotype originates from a man between 18 and 35 years old in good health and CMV-seropositive.

The CDR3 region has the DNA TGTGCCAGCAGTGACTCAGGACTAGCGGGAGTCAATGAGCAGTTCTTC. Amino acids: CASSDSGLAGVNEQFF. The rearrangement uses TRBV6-4 and TRBJ2-1; 13 nucleotides match TRBD2. Germline loops: CDR1 MRHNA, CDR2 SNTAGT. The CDR3 spans 16 residues. V shed 0 bases and J 6 bases; nucleotides not matched to a gene: 2.